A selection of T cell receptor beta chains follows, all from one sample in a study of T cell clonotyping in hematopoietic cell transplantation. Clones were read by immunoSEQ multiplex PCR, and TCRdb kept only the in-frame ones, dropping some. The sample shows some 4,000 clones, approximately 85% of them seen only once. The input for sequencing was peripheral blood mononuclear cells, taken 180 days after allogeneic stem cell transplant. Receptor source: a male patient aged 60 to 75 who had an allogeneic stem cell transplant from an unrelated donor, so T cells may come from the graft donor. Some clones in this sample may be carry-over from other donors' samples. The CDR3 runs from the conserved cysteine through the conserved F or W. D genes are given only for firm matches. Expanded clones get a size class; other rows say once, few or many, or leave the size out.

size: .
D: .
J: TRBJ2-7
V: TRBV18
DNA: TGTGCCAGCTCACCACTTCACAGGGTGGTCGAGCAGTACTTC
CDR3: CASSPLHRVVEQYF

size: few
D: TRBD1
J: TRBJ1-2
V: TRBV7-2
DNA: TGTGCCAGCAGCTTAGTCCCAGGGGGCGCGAGTGGCTACACCTTC
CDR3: CASSLVPGGASGYTF

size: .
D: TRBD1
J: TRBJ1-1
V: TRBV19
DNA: TGTGCCAGTAGTGGATGGGACAGATACACTGAAGCTTTCTTT
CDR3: CASSGWDRYTEAFF

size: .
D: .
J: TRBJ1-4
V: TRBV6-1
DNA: TGTGCCAGCACTCCCCAGCCCTCTAATGAAAAACTGTTTTTT
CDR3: CASTPQPSNEKLFF

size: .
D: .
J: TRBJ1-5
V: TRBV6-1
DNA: TGTGCCAGCAGTGAAGTTCAACGGCAGCCCCAGCATTTT
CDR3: CASSEVQRQPQHF

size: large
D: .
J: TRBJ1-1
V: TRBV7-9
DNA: TGTGCCAGCAGCTTAAAGGCCCGGGGAGAAGGGAACACTGAAGCTTTCTTT
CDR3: CASSLKARGEGNTEAFF

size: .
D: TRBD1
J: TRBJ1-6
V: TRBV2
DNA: TGTGCCAGCCACGCGGAGACAGGGGATTCACCCCTCCACTTT
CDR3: CASHAETGDSPLHF

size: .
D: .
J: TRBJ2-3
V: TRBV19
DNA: TGTGCCAGTAGTATCGCAGGGTCTAGCACAGATACGCAGTATTTT
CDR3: CASSIAGSSTDTQYF

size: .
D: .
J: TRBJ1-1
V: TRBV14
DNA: TGTGCCAGCAGCCAGGCTTCCCTATTCGCTGAAGCTTTCTTT
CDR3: CASSQASLFAEAFF

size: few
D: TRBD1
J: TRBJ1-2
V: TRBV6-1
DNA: TGTGCCAGCAGTAGAGGACAGGGGGATTTGGGTGGCTACACCTTC
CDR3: CASSRGQGDLGGYTF

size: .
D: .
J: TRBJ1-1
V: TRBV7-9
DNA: TGTGCCAGCAGCTTATTTCTCAGGGACACTGAAGCTTTCTTT
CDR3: CASSLFLRDTEAFF

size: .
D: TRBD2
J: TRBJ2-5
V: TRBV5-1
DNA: TGCGCCAGCAGCTTCGATCAGCGGGGGTGGGAGACCCAGTACTTC
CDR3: CASSFDQRGWETQYF

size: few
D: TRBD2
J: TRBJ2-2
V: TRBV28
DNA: TGTGCCAGCAGTGCCGGGACTAGCGGGGACGAAGGGGAGCTGTTTTTT
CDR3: CASSAGTSGDEGELFF

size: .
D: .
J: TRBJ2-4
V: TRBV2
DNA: TGTGCCAGCAGTGCCGGGACAAACAAAAACATTCAGTACTTC
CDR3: CASSAGTNKNIQYF

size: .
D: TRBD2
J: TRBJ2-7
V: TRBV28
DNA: TGTGCCAGCACTACCCTGGGGGGGTACGAGCAGTACTTC
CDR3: CASTTLGGYEQYF

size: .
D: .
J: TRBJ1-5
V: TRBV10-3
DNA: TGTGCCATCAGTGACCACGGGGCCCGGGAAAAGCCCCAGCATTTT
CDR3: CAISDHGAREKPQHF

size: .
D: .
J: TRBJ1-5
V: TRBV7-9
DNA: TGTGCCAGCAGCTTAGGGAGGGGAGATCAGCCCCAGCATTTT
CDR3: CASSLGRGDQPQHF

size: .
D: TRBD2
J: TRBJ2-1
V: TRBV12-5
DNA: TGTGCTAGTGGTTTGGCCCGGATGATGGGGGGGGATTCTCGGGAGCAGTTCTTC
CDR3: CASGLARMMGGDSREQFF

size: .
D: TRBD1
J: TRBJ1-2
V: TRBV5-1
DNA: TGCGCCAGCAGCGGAGGACAGGGGACCTCTGGCTATGGCTACACCTTC
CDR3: CASSGGQGTSGYGYTF

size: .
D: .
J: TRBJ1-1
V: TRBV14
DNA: TGTGCCAGCAGACAGGGCCCTGAAGCTTTCTTT
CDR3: CASRQGPEAFF

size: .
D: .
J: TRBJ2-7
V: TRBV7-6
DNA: TGTGCCAGCAGCTTGGAGTTTAGCGCTTCCTACGAGCAGTACTTC
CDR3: CASSLEFSASYEQYF

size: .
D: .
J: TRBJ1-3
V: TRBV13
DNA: TGTGCCAGCAGCATCCATGAGGGTGAATTAAACACCATATATTTT
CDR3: CASSIHEGELNTIYF

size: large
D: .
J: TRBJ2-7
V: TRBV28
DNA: TGTGCCAGCAGTTTAGATGTTTTGGGGAACGTCGACGAGCAGTACTTC
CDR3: CASSLDVLGNVDEQYF

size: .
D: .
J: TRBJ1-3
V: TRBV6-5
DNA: TGTGCCAGCAGTGCTAGCGGGTCCTCTGGAAACACCATATATTTT
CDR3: CASSASGSSGNTIYF

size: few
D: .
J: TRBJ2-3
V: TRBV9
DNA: TGTGCCAGCAGCGTAGAAACACCAGATACGCAGTATTTT
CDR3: CASSVETPDTQYF

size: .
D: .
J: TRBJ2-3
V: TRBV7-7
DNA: TGTGCCAGCAGCTTAAAAGGGGCCAGAGATACGCAGTATTTT
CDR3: CASSLKGARDTQYF

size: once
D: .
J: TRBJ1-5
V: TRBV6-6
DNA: TGTGCCAGCACCACGGCAGGGAAAGGCAATCAGCCCCAGCATTTT
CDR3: CASTTAGKGNQPQHF

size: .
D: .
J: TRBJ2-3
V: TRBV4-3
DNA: TGCGCCAGCAGCCAAGGGGGCTTAGATACGCAGTATTTT
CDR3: CASSQGGLDTQYF

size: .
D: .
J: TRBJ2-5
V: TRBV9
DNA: TGTGCCAGCAGCACGGGACTCGCTTTGGAGACCCAGTACTTC
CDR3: CASSTGLALETQYF

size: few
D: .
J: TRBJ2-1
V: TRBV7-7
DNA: TGTGCTAGCAGCTTAGTCTTTAGGGATGAGCAGTTCTTC
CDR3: CASSLVFRDEQFF

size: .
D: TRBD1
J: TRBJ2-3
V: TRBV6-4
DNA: TGTGCCAGCAGTGACGGACAGGGGGCAGATACGCAGTATTTT
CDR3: CASSDGQGADTQYF

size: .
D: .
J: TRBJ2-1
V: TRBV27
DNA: TGTGCCAGCAGTTTGAGCTCCTACAATGAGCAGTTCTTC
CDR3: CASSLSSYNEQFF

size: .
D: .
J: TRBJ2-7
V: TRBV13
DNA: TGTGCCAGCAGCGCAGGACTGATACCTCCCTACGAGCAGTACTTC
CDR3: CASSAGLIPPYEQYF

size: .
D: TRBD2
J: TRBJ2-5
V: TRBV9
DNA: TGTGCCAGCAGCGATGGGACTAGCGGGGGGTACCAAGAGACCCAGTACTTC
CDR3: CASSDGTSGGYQETQYF

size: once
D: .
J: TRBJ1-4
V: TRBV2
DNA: TGTGCCAGCAGCATAGACATTGGCCAGGCCCTCTGGAATGAAAAACTGTTTTTT
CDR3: CASSIDIGQALWNEKLFF

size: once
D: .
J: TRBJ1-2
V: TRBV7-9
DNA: TGTGCCAGTAAGCGGGGGCCTAACTATGGCTACACCTTC
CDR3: CASKRGPNYGYTF

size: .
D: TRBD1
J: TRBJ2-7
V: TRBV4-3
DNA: TGCGCCAGCAGCCAAGGGGAGAGGACAGGGACGTACGAGCAGTACTTC
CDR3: CASSQGERTGTYEQYF

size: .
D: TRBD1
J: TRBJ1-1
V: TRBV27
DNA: TGTGCCAGCAGTTTAATACAGGGGGCCGGCACTGAAGCTTTCTTT
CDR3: CASSLIQGAGTEAFF

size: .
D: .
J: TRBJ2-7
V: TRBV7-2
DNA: TGTGCCAGCAGCTTGGGGCAGTCGTTCTACGAGCAGTACTTC
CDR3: CASSLGQSFYEQYF

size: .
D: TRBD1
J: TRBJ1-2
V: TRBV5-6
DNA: TGTGCCAGCAGCACCCGGGACAGGCCGGACTATGGCTACACCTTC
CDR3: CASSTRDRPDYGYTF

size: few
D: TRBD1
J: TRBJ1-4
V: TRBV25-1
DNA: TGTGCCAGCAGTTGGGACAGAGCGGGAGAAAAACTGTTTTTT
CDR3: CASSWDRAGEKLFF